Listed below are T cell receptor beta chains from one sample, sequenced in a study of PD-L1 blockade in urothelial cancer. The repertoire was sequenced with immunoSEQ multiplex PCR; TCRdb's copy has only in-frame clones and lacks some. The repertoire has around 60,000 clones, around 86% of them found once; the top ten carry under 3.5%. The sample was PBMCs, taken around atezolizumab (anti-PD-L1) treatment. These receptors came from a man between 65 and 85 years old with urothelial cancer. CDR3s include the opening cysteine and the closing phenylalanine or tryptophan. The order of the fields is CDR3 DNA, CDR3 protein, V gene, J gene, clone size, D gene. A D gene is named only where the DNA matches it firmly. A clone size is listed for some rows: how often the clone was seen (once, few, many), or a class if it is expanded.

TGTGCCAGCGTCACAGCGGGGGCTAGCACAGATACGCAGTATTTT	CASVTAGASTDTQYF	TRBV28	TRBJ2-3	once	TRBD2
TGCGCCAGCAGCTTGGCCGGGACAGGGACTGAAGCTTTCTTT	CASSLAGTGTEAFF	TRBV5-1	TRBJ1-1	.	TRBD1
TGTGCCAGCAGCCTTGTCCTAGCGGGGTCGAACACCGGGGAGCTGTTTTTT	CASSLVLAGSNTGELFF	TRBV28	TRBJ2-2	.	TRBD2
TGTGCCAGCAACGGGGGGGGTAATGAAAAACTGTTTTTT	CASNGGGNEKLFF	TRBV6-6	TRBJ1-4	.	.
TGTGCCACCAGCAGAGATAGGGAGTCTGGGGCCAACGTCCTGACTTTC	CATSRDRESGANVLTF	TRBV15	TRBJ2-6	.	.
TGCGCCAGCAGCTTGATCCCCGGGACAGGGGACGGGGATGGCTACACCTTC	CASSLIPGTGDGDGYTF	TRBV5-1	TRBJ1-2	.	TRBD1
TGCGCCAGCAGCTGGACGACAGAAGATACGCAGTATTTT	CASSWTTEDTQYF	TRBV5-1	TRBJ2-3	.	.
TGTGCCAGCAGCTTACTTCCCCCGGGACAGTTATACAATGAGCAGTTCTTC	CASSLLPPGQLYNEQFF	TRBV7-8	TRBJ2-1	.	TRBD1
TGTGCCAGCAGTGAAGCGGTAGACCAAGAGACCCAGTACTTC	CASSEAVDQETQYF	TRBV2	TRBJ2-5	.	.
TGTGCCAGTTGGGGACAGGGAATAACTGAAGCTTTCTTT	CASWGQGITEAFF	TRBV28	TRBJ1-1	.	TRBD1
TGTGCCAGCTCACCCGGCCTAGCGGGAGCATCTGGGGCAGATACGCAGTATTTT	CASSPGLAGASGADTQYF	TRBV18	TRBJ2-3	.	TRBD2